This T cell receptor (beta chain) was captured in a study of T-cell reconstitution after alpha-beta-depleted transplantation in children. General observations from the study: The main origin of T-cell counts and diversity one year after transplant was newly produced T cells. Where some patients showed high TCRbeta diversity at day 60, it came from recipient T cells and thymic progenitors that had survived. Reportedly, alpha-beta T cells present about two months post-transplant originated from several hundred expanded clones of graft origin.

The CDR3 consists of 14 residues. Per germline, CDR1 SEHNR and CDR2 FQNEAQ (reference sequence). With regard to this clonotype: Its specificity is not known. This may arise from a read error, as a much more abundant clone is one base away.

Unique molecular identifiers were incorporated during preparation of the TCRbeta library. Each CDR3 protein is one row after TCRdb ran MiXCR on the PCR reads. The sample carries hundreds of thousands of distinct CDR3 sequences, around 14% recorded once. Source: PBMCs, taken before TCRalphabeta/CD19-depleted stem cell transplant. This clonotype was obtained from a girl aged 2 to 9 with congenital amegakaryocytic thrombocytopenia, due to receive a stem cell transplant. V gene TRBV7-9 combines with J gene TRBJ2-3, with 9 nucleotides matching TRBD2. The CDR3 sequence: CAGSLAGSTGTQYF. DNA for the CDR3: TGTGCCGGGTCCCTAGCGGGGAGCACAGGTACGCAGTATTTT.